These 28 T cell receptor beta chains originate from one sample sequenced in a study of shared clonotypes between healthy human individuals. Assay used: immunoSEQ multiplex PCR; TCRdb lists only in-frame clones, some missing. The sample records over 1.5 million clones, 95% to 99% being singletons. The sequenced material came from naive CD4+ T cells sorted from blood. Subset in this sample: CD45RA+ positively selected. The receptor source for this set is a young man in good health.

Turning to this clone: Other DNA sequences from this sample encode an identical CDR3 as well. The chain is built from TRBV2 and TRBJ1-2; no reliable D call. This CDR3 region has 11 residues. The germline V gene has CDR1 SNHLY and CDR2 FYNNEI. V shed 2 bases and J shed 7 bases, with 5 bases lying between them. The CDR3, as DNA: TGTGCCAGCAGTGAAACAGTTGGCTACACCTTC. This gives the protein CASSETVGYTF.

This chain uses TRBV19 with TRBJ1-2; D perhaps matches TRBD1 (5 bases). The V gene lost 5 bases and the J gene lost 1 base, with 14 bases spanning the gap. The CDR3 has 15 residues. Germline-derived CDR1 and CDR2 are LNHDA and SQIVND (reference sequence). The CDR3: CASSPTTGINYGYTF. In DNA, the CDR3 is TGTGCCAGTAGTCCGACCACAGGTATTAACTATGGCTACACCTTC.

This chain's CDR3 is CASTLGETEAFF. The CDR3 DNA reads as TGTGCCAGCACCCTAGGGGAGACTGAAGCTTTCTTT. The chain is built from TRBV28 and TRBJ1-1; possibly TRBD1 for D (5 bases). Germline CDR1 MDHEN, CDR2 SYDVKM. This CDR3 comprises 12 residues. Trimming took 7 bases from V and 5 from J, leaving 11 bases between them.

The chain has TRBV28 and TRBJ2-5; TRBD1 matches 8 bases. This CDR3 spans 13 amino acids. Trimming cost V 5 bases and J 5 bases; bases outside gene matches: 4. Germline CDR1 MDHEN, CDR2 SYDVKM. This chain's CDR3 is CASSGDRLETQYF. The CDR3 DNA follows: TGTGCCAGCAGTGGGGACAGGTTGGAGACCCAGTACTTC.

The chain couples TRBV29-1 to TRBJ2-7, with TRBD2 identical over 8 bases. V shed 4 bases, J shed 4 bases, and the junction held 18 bases outside the gene matches. CDR1 and CDR2 from the germline V gene are SQVTM and ANQGSEA. The CDR3 length is 17 residues. DNA for the CDR3: TGCAGCGTTGCTGCCTTGGCTAGCGGGTACCGGCCGTACGAGCAGTACTTC. This gives the protein CSVAALASGYRPYEQYF.

This sequence joins TRBV19 and TRBJ2-1; 7 bases match TRBD2. CDR3 length equals 15 residues. With 1 base clipped from V and 1 base from J, the junction kept 1 base outside the gene matches. Germline V gene data show CDR1 as LNHDA and CDR2 as SQIVND (reference sequence). The CDR3 DNA reads as TGTGCCAGTAGTATAGGACTAGCATCCTACAATGAGCAGTTCTTC. Translating it yields CASSIGLASYNEQFF.

V and J are TRBV6-6 and TRBJ1-2; D is unresolved. Looked up from germline, CDR1 is MNHNY and CDR2 is SVGAGI (reference sequence). V lost 2 bases and J 3 bases, leaving 16 bases between the germline ends. The CDR3 is 16 residues long. CDR3 sequence: CASSYAQKGSDYGYTF. CDR3 bases: TGTGCCAGCAGTTACGCTCAGAAGGGTTCGGACTATGGCTACACCTTC.

The chain employs TRBV10-1 and TRBJ2-7; 10 bases agree with TRBD2. V shed 10 bases, J shed 0 bases, and the junction held 6 bases outside the gene matches. The germline gives CDR1 WNHNN, CDR2 SYGVQD (reference sequence). This CDR3 is 14 amino acids long. In DNA, the CDR3 is TGCGCCACTAGAGCGGGAGGGCCCTCCTACGAGCAGTACTTC. As protein: CATRAGGPSYEQYF.

This sequence joins TRBV18 and TRBJ1-1, with D possibly matching TRBD1 (5 bases). Trimming took 0 bases from V and 2 from J, leaving 13 bases between them. The CDR3 loop spans 16 amino acids. CDR1 is KGHSH, CDR2 LQKENI, per germline. This CDR3 reads CASSPPVAGLNTEAFF. CDR3 nucleotide sequence: TGTGCCAGCTCACCACCGGTCGCAGGGCTTAACACTGAAGCTTTCTTT.

The chain has TRBV28 and TRBJ2-2; possible D gene TRBD2, 5 bases. This CDR3 is 16 amino acids long. In germline, CDR1 is MDHEN, CDR2 SYDVKM. V was clipped by 6 bases and J by 3 bases, with 17 bases between them. CDR3: CASRTPVRADTGELFF. CDR3 nucleotides: TGTGCCAGCAGGACCCCAGTGAGGGCGGACACCGGGGAGCTGTTTTTT.

This chain connects TRBV29-1 to TRBJ2-3; TRBD2 aligns across 9 bases. The germline V gene has CDR1 SQVTM and CDR2 ANQGSEA. V trimming: 6 bases; J trimming: 1 base; junction bases outside the gene matches: 5. There are 14 residues in the CDR3. The CDR3 here is CSVKGLAGTDTQYF. In nucleotides, the CDR3 is TGCAGCGTAAAGGGACTAGCTGGCACAGATACGCAGTATTTT.

V and J are TRBV19 and TRBJ2-7; the D gene could be TRBD1 or TRBD2 (5 bases each). V was clipped by 5 bases and J by 2 bases, with 16 bases between them. The CDR3 sequence is 15 residues long. Germline-derived CDR1 and CDR2 are LNHDA and SQIVND (reference sequence). CDR3 amino acids: CASSPEGWTPYEQYF. In DNA, the CDR3 is TGTGCCAGTAGTCCCGAGGGCTGGACACCCTACGAGCAGTACTTC.

This clone has only one observation. The rearrangement uses TRBV18 and TRBJ2-7; D not certain. With 1 base removed from V and 0 bases from J, the gap between germline ends came to 13 bases. The CDR3 spans 16 residues. Germline V lookup: CDR1 KGHSH, CDR2 LQKENI. The CDR3 region has the DNA TGTGCCAGCTCACCACGAAAGGGCCTAAGCTCCTACGAGCAGTACTTC. It yields the protein CASSPRKGLSSYEQYF. Complete variable domain (other parts from reference TRBV18 and TRBJ2-7): NAGVMQNPRHLVRRRGQEARLRCSPMKGHSHVYWYRQLPEEGLKFMVYLQKENIIDESGMPKERFSAEFPKEGPSILRIQQVVRGDSAAYFCASSPRKGLSSYEQYFGPGTRLTVT.

On this clone: The identical CDR3 is also encoded by other nucleotide sequences in the sample. V usage is TRBV18 and J usage is TRBJ2-3, with 9 bases lining up with TRBD2. V lost 0 bases to trimming and J lost 1 base; unmatched junction nucleotides: 5. The CDR3 totals 17 residues. From germline, CDR1 is KGHSH and CDR2 LQKENI. In DNA form, the CDR3 reads TGTGCCAGCTCACCACCGTCTTTAGCGGGAGGCACAGATACGCAGTATTTT. Amino acid sequence: CASSPPSLAGGTDTQYF.

The rearrangement links TRBV27 to TRBJ2-3; D is unclear. Trimming removed 4 bases from V and 2 bases from J, with 10 bases in between. This CDR3 region has 14 residues. Germline CDR1 is MNHEY and CDR2 is SMNVEV (reference sequence). The CDR3 nucleotides are TGTGCCAGCAGTTCCCATCGGTCCACAGATACGCAGTATTTT. It encodes CASSSHRSTDTQYF.

The chain uses TRBV4-3 and TRBJ2-1, with 10 bases that match TRBD2. With 4 bases clipped from V and 1 base from J, the junction kept 1 base outside the gene matches. CDR1 LGHNA and CDR2 YSLEER come from the germline V gene. The CDR3 is 15 amino acids. The CDR3 here is CASSLAGGSYNEQFF. The CDR3 DNA reads TGCGCCAGCAGCCTAGCGGGAGGATCCTACAATGAGCAGTTCTTC.

This chain connects TRBV2 to TRBJ2-1; D is ambiguous. Germline loops: CDR1 SNHLY, CDR2 FYNNEI. The CDR3 sequence is 14 residues long. Trimming took off 7 bases at V and 5 bases at J, with 15 bases between the two ends. The CDR3 is CASNDLGDNNEQFF. The DNA of the CDR3 is TGTGCCAGCAATGACCTAGGAGACAACAATGAGCAGTTCTTC.

The chain couples TRBV5-1 to TRBJ2-1; D gene ambiguous. V was clipped by 0 bases and J by 8 bases, with 12 bases between them. The CDR3 totals 14 residues. In germline, CDR1 is SGHRS, CDR2 YFSETQ. CDR3 nucleotides: TGCGCCAGCAGCTTGGGGTCCGATAGGGATGAGCAGTTCTTC. Protein product: CASSLGSDRDEQFF.

This rearrangement joins TRBV7-8 to TRBJ1-1, with a tentative D call TRBD1 (6 bases). There are 13 residues in the CDR3. The ends were cut back, 3 bases at V and 6 bases at J, with 11 bases in the middle. Per the germline V gene, CDR1 is SGHVS and CDR2 is FQNEAQ. CDR3 loop: CASSFSRGAEAFF. The CDR3 DNA sequence: TGTGCCAGCAGCTTCTCCAGGGGTGCTGAAGCTTTCTTT. Filled out from reference TRBV7-8 and TRBJ1-1, the complete variable domain reads GAGVSQSPRYKVAKRGQDVALRCDPISGHVSLFWYQQALGQGPEFLTYFQNEAQLDKSGLPSDRFFAERPEGSVSTLKIQRTQQEDSAVYLCASSFSRGAEAFFGQGTRLTVV.

The chain recombines TRBV29-1 with TRBJ2-3; weak D call: TRBD2 (6 bases). V lost 2 bases to trimming and J lost 3 bases, with 12 bases between them. The germline gives CDR1 SQVTM, CDR2 ANQGSEA. This CDR3 contains 14 residues. The CDR3 protein is CSVEPEGRTDTQYF. In DNA, the CDR3 is TGCAGCGTTGAACCGGAGGGGCGGACAGATACGCAGTATTTT.

A note on this clone: This sample includes further DNA sequences coding for the same CDR3. The genes are TRBV5-1 and TRBJ2-5, with 13 bases fitting TRBD2. V lost 3 bases, J lost 2 bases, and 1 base stayed unmatched. The CDR3 is 15 residues long. The germline V gene has CDR1 SGHRS and CDR2 YFSETQ. This CDR3 reads CASSSGLAGQETQYF. The CDR3 DNA reads as TGCGCCAGCAGCTCGGGACTAGCGGGACAAGAGACCCAGTACTTC. Full variable domain (rest looked up from reference TRBV5-1 and TRBJ2-5): KAGVTQTPRYLIKTRGQQVTLSCSPISGHRSVSWYQQTPGQGLQFLFEYFSETQRNKGNFPGRFSGRQFSNSRSEMNVSTLELGDSALYLCASSSGLAGQETQYFGPGTRLLVL.

CDR3 sequence (DNA): TGTGCCAGCTCACCGCTGTCCCACGGGTCCTACGAGCAGTACTTC. Its translation: CASSPLSHGSYEQYF. The genes are TRBV18 and TRBJ2-7; D unresolved. Germline V gene data show CDR1 as KGHSH and CDR2 as LQKENI. Trimming removed 3 bases from V and 1 base from J, with 13 bases in between. This CDR3 is built from 15 residues.

The chain recombines TRBV27 with TRBJ2-4, with 8 bases identical to TRBD2. The CDR3 is 16 amino acids. CDR1 MNHEY and CDR2 SMNVEV come from the germline V gene (reference sequence). Germline trimming cut 5 bases from V and 8 bases from J; bases unmatched to any gene: 14. The CDR3 is CASSPRRSGRWDIQYF. CDR3 nucleotides: TGTGCCAGCAGTCCCCGCAGGAGCGGGAGATGGGACATTCAGTACTTC.

This rearrangement joins TRBV2 to TRBJ1-1; the D is unclear. In germline, CDR1 is SNHLY, CDR2 FYNNEI. This CDR3 is 13 amino acids long. Trimming shortened V by 7 bases and J by 1 base, and 10 bases separated the two germline ends. CDR3 sequence: CASTKEGNTEAFF. In DNA, the CDR3 is TGTGCCAGCACCAAAGAGGGGAACACTGAAGCTTTCTTT. Supplemented by reference TRBV2 and TRBJ1-1, the full variable domain reads EPEVTQTPSHQVTQMGQEVILRCVPISNHLYFYWYRQILGQKVEFLVSFYNNEISEKSEIFDDQFSVERPDGSNFTLKIRSTKLEDSAMYFCASTKEGNTEAFFGQGTRLTVV.

This clone was seen only once. This chain connects TRBV7-9 to TRBJ1-2; possibly TRBD1 for D (6 bases). The V end was cut by 7 bases, the J end by 7 bases, with 16 bases between. Germline CDR1 reads SEHNR; CDR2 reads FQNEAQ (reference sequence). The CDR3 extends over 13 amino acids. CDR3 sequence reads: CASTPGVRGGYTF. As DNA, the CDR3 is TGTGCCAGCACCCCAGGGGTAAGAGGTGGCTACACCTTC.

The rearrangement joins TRBV29-1 to TRBJ1-5, with a weak D call TRBD1 (6 bases). CDR3 length equals 13 residues. Deletions cut 6 bases from V and 6 bases from J, with 15 bases between. CDR1 SQVTM and CDR2 ANQGSEA come from the germline V gene. CDR3 region: CSVQGTLGQPQHF. The DNA for the CDR3 is TGCAGCGTGCAGGGGACTCTAGGTCAGCCCCAGCATTTT.

V gene TRBV2 combines with J gene TRBJ1-4; perhaps TRBD1 as D (5 bases). Germline V gene lookup returns CDR1 SNHLY and CDR2 FYNNEI. The CDR3 length is 14 residues. V lost 8 bases, J lost 4 bases, and 14 bases lay in between. CDR3 loop: CASDGTGGNEKLFF. The CDR3 DNA is TGTGCCAGCGATGGGACGGGCGGTAATGAAAAACTGTTTTTT.

The CDR3 region is CASSRWDRGDNEQFF. The DNA of the CDR3 is TGTGCCAGCAGCCGTTGGGACAGGGGCGACAATGAGCAGTTCTTC. The chain has TRBV5-5 and TRBJ2-1; 10 bases are a match to TRBD1. The CDR3 spans 15 residues. CDR1 and CDR2 (germline): SGHKS, YYEKEE (reference sequence). Germline trimming cut 4 bases from V and 5 bases from J; bases unmatched to any gene: 6.